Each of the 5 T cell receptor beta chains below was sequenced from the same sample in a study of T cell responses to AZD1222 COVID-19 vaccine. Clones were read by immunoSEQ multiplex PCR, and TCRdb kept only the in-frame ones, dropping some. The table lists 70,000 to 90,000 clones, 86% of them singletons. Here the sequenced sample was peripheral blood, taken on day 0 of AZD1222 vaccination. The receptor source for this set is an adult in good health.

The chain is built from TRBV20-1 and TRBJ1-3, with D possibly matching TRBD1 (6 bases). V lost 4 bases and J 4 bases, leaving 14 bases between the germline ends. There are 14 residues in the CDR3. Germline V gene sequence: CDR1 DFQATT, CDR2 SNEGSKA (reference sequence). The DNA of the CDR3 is TGCAGTGCTAATGACAGGAGGCTAGGAAACACCATATATTTT. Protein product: CSANDRRLGNTIYF.

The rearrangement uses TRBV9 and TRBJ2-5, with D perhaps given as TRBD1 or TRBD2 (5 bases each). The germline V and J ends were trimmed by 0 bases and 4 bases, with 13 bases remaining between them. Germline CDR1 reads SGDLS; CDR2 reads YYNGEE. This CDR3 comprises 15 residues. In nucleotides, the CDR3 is TGTGCCAGCAGCGTAGATTTGGGGGTAGGAGAGACCCAGTACTTC. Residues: CASSVDLGVGETQYF.

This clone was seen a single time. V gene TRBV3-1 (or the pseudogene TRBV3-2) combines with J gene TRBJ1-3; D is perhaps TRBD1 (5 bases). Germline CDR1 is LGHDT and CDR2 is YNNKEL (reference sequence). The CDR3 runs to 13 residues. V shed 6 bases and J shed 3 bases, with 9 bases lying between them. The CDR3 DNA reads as TGTGCCAGCAGAGGGGCCTTTGGAAACACCATATATTTT. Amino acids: CASRGAFGNTIYF.

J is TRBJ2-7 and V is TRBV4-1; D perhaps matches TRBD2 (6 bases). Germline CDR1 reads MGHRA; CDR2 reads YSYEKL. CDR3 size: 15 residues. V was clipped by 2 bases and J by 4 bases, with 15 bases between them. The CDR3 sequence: CASSQSTSLVYEQYF. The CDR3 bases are TGCGCCAGCAGCCAATCGACTAGTCTGGTTTACGAGCAGTACTTC.

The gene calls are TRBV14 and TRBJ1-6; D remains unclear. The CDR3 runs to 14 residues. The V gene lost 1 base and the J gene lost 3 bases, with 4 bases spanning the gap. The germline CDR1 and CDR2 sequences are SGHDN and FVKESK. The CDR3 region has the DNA TGTGCCAGCAGCCAAGTGGGCTATAATTCACCCCTCCACTTT. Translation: CASSQVGYNSPLHF.